The 26 T cell receptor beta chains given below trace back to one sample, sequenced in a study of blood T cell repertoires in COVID-19. Sequencing used immunoSEQ multiplex PCR; TCRdb keeps in-frame clones, though not all of them. Among some 200,000 clones, 75% to 85% were seen once, and the ten largest hold about 1.3%. Specimen: peripheral blood. Source of these receptors: a woman in her 30s with COVID-19, enrolled during active disease.

The gene calls are TRBV6-5 and TRBJ2-3; TRBD2 aligns across 11 bases. The CDR3 loop spans 16 amino acids. In germline, CDR1 is MNHEY, CDR2 SVGAGI. Germline trimming cut 3 bases from V and 7 bases from J; bases unmatched to any gene: 9. The CDR3 DNA follows: TGTGCCAGCAGTTATTCAATAGCGGGGGGGCCGAATACGCAGTATTTT. This encodes CASSYSIAGGPNTQYF.

This clone came up a few times. The V call is TRBV7-6, the J call TRBJ2-1; TRBD2 aligns across 8 bases. The germline V gene has CDR1 SGHVS and CDR2 FNYEAQ. This CDR3 comprises 20 residues. With 1 base clipped from V and 0 bases from J, the junction kept 14 bases outside the gene matches. The CDR3, as DNA: TGTGCCAGCAGCTTAGTGCGGCGGGAGGTAGAAGGGCTCTCCTACAATGAGCAGTTCTTC. This codes for CASSLVRREVEGLSYNEQFF.

This chain links TRBV6-2 or TRBV6-3 with TRBJ2-2, with 9 bases lining up with TRBD1. The CDR3 is 17 amino acids. Germline V lookup: CDR1 MNHEY, CDR2 SVGEGT. Trimming cost V 4 bases and J 5 bases; bases outside gene matches: 11. The CDR3 region is CASSSTIADRGTGELFF. The CDR3 DNA reads as TGTGCCAGCAGTTCCACCATTGCGGACAGGGGTACCGGGGAGCTGTTTTTT.

The CDR3 sequence: CASDFLAGGSDTQYF. The DNA of the CDR3 is TGCGCCAGCGATTTTCTAGCGGGGGGGTCAGATACGCAGTATTTT. The chain carries TRBV5-1 and TRBJ2-3; 12 bases match TRBD2. Per the germline V gene, CDR1 is SGHRS and CDR2 is YFSETQ. The CDR3 sequence is 15 residues long. J was trimmed by 4 bases and V by 7 bases; bases with no gene match: 7.

The CDR3 DNA is TGTGCCAGCAGCTTGGAAGGGGCTAATGAAAAACTGTTTTTT. The encoded protein is CASSLEGANEKLFF. V gene TRBV5-5 combines with J gene TRBJ1-4, with D maybe TRBD1 (5 bases). Trimming left V 0 bases short and J 3 bases short, with 6 bases between. CDR1 is SGHKS, CDR2 YYEKEE, per germline (reference sequence). The CDR3 totals 14 residues.

In nucleotides, the CDR3 is TGTGCCACCAGTGACCCGACAGGGTTTGAGCAGTTCTTC. The encoded protein is CATSDPTGFEQFF. This rearrangement joins TRBV24-1 to TRBJ2-1; 7 bases are shared with TRBD1. The junction had 5 bases not matched to a gene; V was cut back by 4 bases and J by 9 bases. The CDR3 covers 13 residues. Germline CDR1 and CDR2: KGHDR and SFDVKD.

The chain has TRBV6-5 and TRBJ2-7, with 7 positions matching TRBD1. With V trimmed by 5 bases and J by 6 bases, 13 bases remained unmatched. Per germline, CDR1 MNHEY and CDR2 SVGAGI. The CDR3 totals 15 residues. The CDR3 reads CASSPRQGMFSEQYF. The CDR3 coding sequence is TGTGCCAGCAGTCCCCGACAGGGTATGTTTTCCGAGCAGTACTTC.

The CDR3 here is CASSQAFTGELFF. Here the CDR3 DNA reads TGCGCCAGCAGCCAAGCTTTTACCGGGGAGCTGTTTTTT. V gene TRBV4-3 combines with J gene TRBJ2-2, with D uncertain. Germline V gives CDR1 LGHNA, CDR2 YSLEER. The CDR3 length is 13 residues. The V and J ends lost 1 base and 5 bases respectively, with 5 bases between them.

The V gene is TRBV9, the J gene TRBJ2-7; a weak D match, TRBD1 (5 bases). Germline assignment: CDR1 SGDLS and CDR2 YYNGEE. V was clipped by 0 bases and J by 5 bases, with 9 bases between them. The CDR3 runs 13 residues. The CDR3 nucleotides are TGTGCCAGCAGCGTAGCAGGGTTAGACGAGCAGTACTTC. This sequence encodes CASSVAGLDEQYF.

The chain is built from TRBV7-6 and TRBJ2-1, with 7 positions matching TRBD1. Looked up from germline, CDR1 is SGHVS and CDR2 is FNYEAQ. V gave up 3 bases and J gave up 4 bases; unmatched junction bases: 9. CDR3 length equals 16 residues. The CDR3 spells CASSFSGTALYNEQFF. CDR3 coding DNA: TGTGCCAGCAGCTTCTCCGGGACAGCGTTATACAATGAGCAGTTCTTC.

This rearrangement joins TRBV6-1 to TRBJ1-1; D call uncertain. Germline-derived CDR1 and CDR2 are MNHNS and SASEGT. CDR3 length: 15 amino acids. The ends were cut back, 1 base at V and 4 bases at J, with 13 bases in the middle. DNA of the CDR3: TGTGCCAGCAGTGAAGTTCGGGTGAACGGCACTGAAGCTTTCTTT. Encoded protein: CASSEVRVNGTEAFF.

This rearrangement joins TRBV7-2 to TRBJ2-7; 10 nucleotides line up with TRBD1. V gave up 5 bases and J gave up 1 base; unmatched junction bases: 5. Germline V CDR1 and CDR2: SGHTA, FQGNSA. The CDR3 runs 15 residues. CDR3 nucleotide sequence: TGTGCCAGCAGCCGCGGACAGGGGGGTTCCTACGAGCAGTACTTC. This encodes CASSRGQGGSYEQYF.

This clone was observed a single time. The CDR3 DNA reads TGTGCCAGCAGCTTAAGTAATGCGGGCAATGAGCAGTTCTTC. It encodes CASSLSNAGNEQFF. The chain employs TRBV7-2 and TRBJ2-1; maybe TRBD2 (5 bases). The CDR3 spans 14 residues. In germline, CDR1 is SGHTA, CDR2 FQGNSA. V was shortened by 2 bases and J by 6 bases, with 11 bases between the two germline ends. Full variable domain (rest looked up from reference TRBV7-2 and TRBJ2-1): GAGVSQSPSNKVTEKGKDVELRCDPISGHTALYWYRQSLGQGLEFLIYFQGNSAPDKSGLPSDRFSAERTGGSVSTLTIQRTQQEDSAVYLCASSLSNAGNEQFFGPGTRLTVL.

This clone was counted once. The chain recombines TRBV5-1 with TRBJ1-2; tentative D call: TRBD1 (6 bases). This CDR3 contains 14 residues. V was pared by 1 base and J by 7 bases, with 14 bases between. Germline V gene lookup returns CDR1 SGHRS and CDR2 YFSETQ. CDR3 protein: CASSLPTGNGGYTF. As DNA, the CDR3 is TGCGCCAGCAGCTTGCCGACAGGTAATGGTGGCTACACCTTC.

The chain joins TRBV7-3 to TRBJ2-1; D is unclear. The CDR3 length is 13 residues. Germline V gives CDR1 SGHTA, CDR2 FQGTGA. V gave up 1 base and J gave up 8 bases, with 9 bases separating them. CDR3 residues: CASSLSRSDEQFF. For the CDR3, the DNA is TGTGCCAGCAGCTTAAGCAGGTCTGATGAGCAGTTCTTC.

This chain joins TRBV4-1 and TRBJ2-2; TRBD2 matches 8 bases. The germline gives CDR1 MGHRA, CDR2 YSYEKL. CDR3 length equals 20 residues. The trim removed 0 bases at V and 1 base at J, leaving 13 bases unmatched. CDR3 protein: CASSQERRGASGLNTGELFF. The CDR3 nucleotides are TGCGCCAGCAGCCAAGAGAGAAGGGGGGCTAGCGGGTTGAACACCGGGGAGCTGTTTTTT.

This chain links TRBV9 with TRBJ2-1; no clear D gene. This CDR3 contains 14 residues. Germline V CDR1 and CDR2: SGDLS, YYNGEE. V was clipped by 1 base and J by 5 bases, with 10 bases between them. CDR3 in amino acids: CASSVSPGNNEQFF. DNA for the CDR3: TGTGCCAGCAGCGTATCTCCAGGAAACAATGAGCAGTTCTTC.

The chain recombines TRBV6-2 or TRBV6-3 with TRBJ1-5; D is unclear. CDR1 is MNHEY, CDR2 SVGEGT, per germline. The CDR3 length is 13 residues. Trimming pared 2 bases from V and 3 bases from J, leaving 5 bases between. The CDR3 here is CASSYQYNQPQHF. The CDR3 DNA follows: TGTGCCAGCAGTTACCAGTACAATCAGCCCCAGCATTTT.

The chain employs TRBV6-2 or TRBV6-3 and TRBJ1-4; D is unclear. From germline, CDR1 is MNHEY and CDR2 SVGEGT. CDR3 size: 20 residues. Deletions cut 4 bases from V and 0 bases from J, with 24 bases between. The CDR3 coding sequence is TGTGCCAGCAGTTTCGAAAGGAAAGACAATTTTAATCCAACTAATGAAAAACTGTTTTTT. Its protein product is CASSFERKDNFNPTNEKLFF.

This clone was seen only once. The V and J genes are TRBV18 and TRBJ2-3; D unresolved. Germline CDR1 reads KGHSH; CDR2 reads LQKENI. V lost 3 bases to trimming and J lost 0 bases, with 7 bases between them. This CDR3 comprises 14 residues. CDR3 bases: TGTGCCAGCTCACCCGCCCGGAGCACAGATACGCAGTATTTT. Its translation: CASSPARSTDTQYF. The full variable domain, its missing parts supplied by reference TRBV18 and TRBJ2-3, is NAGVMQNPRHLVRRRGQEARLRCSPMKGHSHVYWYRQLPEEGLKFMVYLQKENIIDESGMPKERFSAEFPKEGPSILRIQQVVRGDSAAYFCASSPARSTDTQYFGPGTRLTVL.

V and J are TRBV7-9 and TRBJ2-1; D may be TRBD1 (6 bases). The CDR3 extends over 14 amino acids. The V gene's germline CDR1 is SEHNR and CDR2 FQNEAQ (reference sequence). With 5 bases removed from V and 5 bases from J, the gap between germline ends came to 13 bases. The CDR3 DNA follows: TGTGCCAGCAGCCAGGGGTCTGTCCACAATGAGCAGTTCTTC. It codes for CASSQGSVHNEQFF.

This clone has a single count. J is TRBJ2-6 and V is TRBV24-1; 7 nucleotides line up with TRBD2. Germline CDR1 KGHDR, CDR2 SFDVKD. CDR3 length: 16 amino acids. V lost 3 bases, J lost 2 bases, and 3 bases stayed unmatched. CDR3 loop: CATSDPGTTGANVLTF. The CDR3 coding sequence is TGTGCCACCAGTGATCCCGGGACTACTGGGGCCAACGTCCTGACTTTC.

The rearrangement uses TRBV29-1 and TRBJ1-3; D may be TRBD1 (5 bases). The CDR3 totals 13 residues. CDR1 SQVTM and CDR2 ANQGSEA come from the germline V gene. The CDR3 here is CSASGKFGNTIYF. In nucleotides, the CDR3 is TGCAGTGCCTCAGGGAAGTTTGGAAACACCATATATTTT.

This chain joins TRBV29-1 and TRBJ2-7; 8 nucleotides line up with TRBD2. Germline-derived CDR1 and CDR2 are SQVTM and ANQGSEA. The V segment lost 4 bases and the J segment 2 bases; nucleotides outside the gene matches: 7. The CDR3 length is 14 residues. The CDR3 bases are TGCAGCGTTGTGGGGGGGCGGGGGGCCTACGAGCAGTACTTC. As protein: CSVVGGRGAYEQYF.

This sequence joins TRBV5-6 and TRBJ2-1; the D gene is possibly TRBD2 (6 bases). Per germline, CDR1 SGHDT and CDR2 YYEEEE. V was clipped by 1 base and J by 6 bases, with 17 bases between them. This CDR3 contains 16 residues. DNA of the CDR3: TGTGCCAGCAGCTTGAATACGGAGACTAGGGTCAATGAGCAGTTCTTC. As protein: CASSLNTETRVNEQFF.

The table lists this clone with a count of one. CDR3 amino acids: CASSIARGQRSNQPQHF. For the CDR3, the DNA is TGTGCCAGTAGTATAGCCAGGGGGCAGAGAAGCAATCAGCCCCAGCATTTT. The chain has TRBV19 and TRBJ1-5, with 8 bases lining up with TRBD1. Germline-derived CDR1 and CDR2 are LNHDA and SQIVND (reference sequence). After removal of 1 base from V and 1 base from J, the junction contained 6 bases not matched to a gene. The CDR3 extends over 17 amino acids. Looking up the rest from reference TRBV19 and TRBJ1-5 gives the full variable domain: DGGITQSPKYLFRKEGQNVTLSCEQNLNHDAMYWYRQDPGQGLRLIYYSQIVNDFQKGDIAEGYSVSREKKESFPLTVTSAQKNPTAFYLCASSIARGQRSNQPQHFGDGTRLSIL.